This T cell receptor (beta chain) comes out of a study of breast tumors, draining lymph nodes, adjacent tissues. CDR1 is SGDLS, CDR2 YYNGEE, per germline. The CDR3 extends over 16 amino acids. The germline V and J ends were trimmed by 0 bases and 7 bases, with 14 bases remaining between them. TCRdb re-called the multiplex PCR reads through MiXCR, storing one row per CDR3 protein. The sample shows tens of thousands of distinct CDR3 sequences, approximately 54% of them seen only once. This receptor was obtained from a female donor with breast cancer. Some clones in this sample may be carry-over from other donors' samples. The chain joins TRBV9 to TRBJ1-6; a weak D match, TRBD1 (6 bases). The source material was breast tumor tissue. The DNA of the CDR3 is TGTGCCAGCAGCGTAGGGGGGGGGCAGGGGAATTCACCCCTCCACTTT. Protein product: CASSVGGGQGNSPLHF.